Each of the 11 T cell receptor beta chains below was sequenced from the same sample in a study of shared clonotypes between healthy human individuals. Naive CD8 isolation took CD45RO-negative cells positively selected for CCR7 and excluded terminally differentiated effector memory CD45RA+ cells. TCRdb keeps only in-frame clones here, not all; method: immunoSEQ multiplex PCR. The sample carries around 2,100,000 clones, about 94% recorded once. Sequencing used naive CD8+ T cells sorted from blood. Receptors originate from a man in his late teens or twenties in good health.

This clone was seen once. The chain recombines TRBV10-3 with TRBJ1-3; 8 bases agree with TRBD1. The V segment lost 2 bases and the J segment 2 bases; nucleotides outside the gene matches: 2. The CDR3 runs to 15 residues. Germline CDR1 is ENHRY and CDR2 is SYGVKD. Here the CDR3 reads CAISEGQGAGNTIYF. Here the CDR3 DNA reads TGTGCCATCAGTGAGGGACAGGGTGCTGGAAACACCATATATTTT.

The chain uses TRBV25-1 and TRBJ2-3; D not certain. V was cut by 4 bases and J by 6 bases, with 11 bases left in between. This CDR3 comprises 13 residues. Per germline, CDR1 MGHDK and CDR2 SYGVNS. The chain's CDR3 is CASSGIDADTQYF. Here the CDR3 DNA reads TGTGCCAGCAGTGGAATTGACGCGGATACGCAGTATTTT.

This clone was found once. In the same sample, other DNA sequences code for this CDR3. This rearrangement joins TRBV4-3 to TRBJ2-1, with 14 bases fitting TRBD2. Germline trimming cut 1 base from V and 10 bases from J; bases unmatched to any gene: 6. There are 16 residues in the CDR3. Germline V gene data show CDR1 as LGHNA and CDR2 as YSLEER. For the CDR3, the DNA is TGCGCCAGCAGCCAAGGACTAGCGGGAGGGCCGGGGGAGCAGTTCTTC. Its protein is CASSQGLAGGPGEQFF.

The rearrangement links TRBV27 to TRBJ2-7; D gene uncertain. The CDR3 consists of 12 residues. Germline V gives CDR1 MNHEY, CDR2 SMNVEV (reference sequence). V was clipped by 7 bases and J by 5 bases, with 12 bases between them. The CDR3: CASMAWNHEQYF. The CDR3 DNA reads as TGTGCCAGCATGGCCTGGAACCACGAGCAGTACTTC.

This clone occurred once. V and J are TRBV6-5 and TRBJ2-5; the match to TRBD2 covers 7 bases. CDR1 and CDR2 from the germline V gene are MNHEY and SVGAGI. The CDR3 loop spans 15 amino acids. With 5 bases clipped from V and 5 bases from J, the junction kept 11 bases outside the gene matches. CDR3 sequence reads: CASSPWAGDGETQYF. In DNA form, the CDR3 reads TGTGCCAGCAGTCCCTGGGCGGGGGATGGGGAGACCCAGTACTTC.

The V and J genes are TRBV6-5 and TRBJ2-7, with D perhaps TRBD1 (6 bases). This CDR3 has 14 residues. Trimming cost V 5 bases and J 4 bases, with 15 bases left between them. The germline V gene has CDR1 MNHEY and CDR2 SVGAGI. DNA for the CDR3: TGTGCCAGCAGTGCTTTGGACAGACCATACGAGCAGTACTTC. Translated, it gives CASSALDRPYEQYF.

This sequence joins TRBV21-1 and TRBJ2-7; no check of the table's D call, TRBD2, against the DNA was made. TRBV21-1 is marked as a pseudogene. The CDR3 is 15 amino acids. The CDR3, as DNA: TGTGCCAGCACCCAAGGACTAGCGGGAGCCTACGAGCAGTACTTC. Residues: CASTQGLAGAYEQYF.

The chain recombines TRBV7-6 with TRBJ2-7, with 7 bases aligning to TRBD1. Germline V lookup: CDR1 SGHVS, CDR2 FNYEAQ. The trim removed 5 bases at V and 4 bases at J, leaving 5 bases unmatched. The CDR3 sequence is 13 residues long. The CDR3 DNA sequence: TGTGCCAGCAGCACAGGGGTATCTTACGAGCAGTACTTC. Protein: CASSTGVSYEQYF.

This chain links TRBV5-4 with TRBJ2-5, with 8 bases identical to TRBD2. J lost 5 bases, V lost 4 bases, and 22 bases had no gene match. CDR1 and CDR2 from the germline V gene are SGHNT and YYREEE (reference sequence). The CDR3 totals 19 residues. The CDR3 spells CASSLRPKTSARPRETQYF. The CDR3 DNA is TGTGCCAGCAGCCTGCGCCCGAAGACTAGCGCCCGACCAAGGGAGACCCAGTACTTC.

This rearrangement joins TRBV9 to TRBJ2-3; the D gene is possibly TRBD2 (6 bases). CDR3 length: 16 residues. V was pared by 3 bases and J by 6 bases, with 20 bases between. Germline V gene lookup returns CDR1 SGDLS and CDR2 YYNGEE. The CDR3 sequence is CASSGDGLASGDTQYF. In DNA, the CDR3 is TGTGCCAGCAGCGGGGACGGGCTAGCGTCTGGGGATACGCAGTATTTT.

The chain joins TRBV29-1 to TRBJ2-3; the D gene is possibly TRBD1 (5 bases). CDR1 is SQVTM, CDR2 ANQGSEA, per germline. This CDR3 is 13 amino acids long. V shed 7 bases and J shed 2 bases, with 13 bases lying between them. CDR3 DNA: TGCAGCGCCGTTAGGGGCGTCACAGATACGCAGTATTTT. Encoded protein: CSAVRGVTDTQYF.